Each of the 9 T cell receptor beta chains below was sequenced from the same sample in a study of cytomegalovirus exposure and HLA in healthy donors. PCR primers comprised 60 Vbeta and 13 Jbeta primers. The protocol was immunoSEQ multiplex PCR, while the TCRdb copy is restricted to in-frame clones and leaves out a portion. The sample shows under 200,000 clones, 75% to 90% of them seen only once. Sequenced: PBMCs. The source of these receptors is a woman between 25 and 40 years old in good health and CMV-seronegative.

This clone was observed once. V usage is TRBV4-2 and J usage is TRBJ2-6; maybe TRBD1 (6 bases). The CDR3 runs 18 residues. V was clipped by 0 bases and J by 0 bases, with 12 bases between them. Germline lookup yields CDR1 LGHNA and CDR2 YNFKEQ. The CDR3 DNA reads TGTGCCAGCAGCCAAGATGGCAGGGGCAGCTCTGGGGCCAACGTCCTGACTTTC. Its translation: CASSQDGRGSSGANVLTF.

The rearrangement uses TRBV6-1 and TRBJ2-7; 11 nucleotides align to TRBD2. The CDR3 runs 14 residues. J lost 3 bases, V lost 5 bases, and 3 bases had no gene match. Germline CDR1 and CDR2: MNHNS and SASEGT. CDR3 nucleotide sequence: TGTGCCAGCAGTTCTAGCGGGGGGTACTACGAGCAGTACTTC. Translation: CASSSSGGYYEQYF.

This clone was counted a single time. The V gene is TRBV4-1, the J gene TRBJ2-3; 14 positions match TRBD2. Germline V CDR1 and CDR2: MGHRA, YSYEKL. V was pared by 4 bases and J by 0 bases, with 6 bases of the junction left unmatched. This CDR3 spans 18 amino acids. The CDR3 spells CASSPRRLAGGSTDTQYF. CDR3 DNA: TGCGCCAGCAGCCCCCGGAGACTAGCGGGAGGGAGCACAGATACGCAGTATTTT.

The chain is built from TRBV5-1 and TRBJ2-3; TRBD2 matches 11 bases. V was clipped by 0 bases and J by 3 bases; unmatched bases: 6. The CDR3 contains 17 residues. CDR1 and CDR2 (germline): SGHRS, YFSETQ. The CDR3 spells CASSLGVAGGPTDTQYF. The DNA for the CDR3 is TGCGCCAGCAGCTTGGGGGTAGCGGGAGGGCCGACAGATACGCAGTATTTT. Looking up the rest from reference TRBV5-1 and TRBJ2-3 gives the full variable domain: KAGVTQTPRYLIKTRGQQVTLSCSPISGHRSVSWYQQTPGQGLQFLFEYFSETQRNKGNFPGRFSGRQFSNSRSEMNVSTLELGDSALYLCASSLGVAGGPTDTQYFGPGTRLTVL.

This chain joins TRBV7-9 and TRBJ2-7; tentative D call: TRBD1 (8 bases). The CDR3 is 14 residues long. Deletions cut 8 bases from V and 7 bases from J, with 21 bases between. Germline assignment: CDR1 SEHNR and CDR2 FQNEAQ (reference sequence). The CDR3 region is CASGGGTGPTEQYF. The CDR3 DNA reads TGTGCCAGCGGGGGGGGGACAGGACCTACAGAGCAGTACTTC.

J is TRBJ2-3 and V is TRBV2; 8 positions agree with TRBD2. The V segment lost 5 bases and the J segment 4 bases; nucleotides outside the gene matches: 8. The V gene's germline CDR1 is SNHLY and CDR2 FYNNEI. There are 15 residues in the CDR3. Here the CDR3 DNA reads TGTGCCAGCAGTTCACGGACTAGCCTGGCAGATACGCAGTATTTT. It encodes CASSSRTSLADTQYF.

V usage is TRBV28 and J usage is TRBJ1-2, with 9 bases lining up with TRBD1. Germline assignment: CDR1 MDHEN and CDR2 SYDVKM. J lost 5 bases, V lost 3 bases, and 10 bases had no gene match. The CDR3 contains 16 residues. CDR3 sequence: CASSLSGTGGRYGYTF. The CDR3 nucleotides are TGTGCCAGCAGTTTGAGCGGAACAGGGGGCCGATATGGCTACACCTTC.

The CDR3 protein is CASSQMALGGGGDTQYF. CDR3 sequence (DNA): TGCGCCAGCAGCCAGATGGCGCTGGGCGGGGGAGGAGATACGCAGTATTTT. V is TRBV4-1 and J is TRBJ2-3; 7 bases align to TRBD2. V trimming: 3 bases; J trimming: 5 bases; junction bases outside the gene matches: 14. The length of the CDR3 is 17 residues. Germline CDR1 reads MGHRA; CDR2 reads YSYEKL.

CDR3 residues: CASSADINYGYTF. The CDR3 DNA reads TGTGCCAGCAGCGCAGACATTAACTATGGCTACACCTTC. The chain is built from TRBV9 and TRBJ1-2; no clear D. The CDR3 is 13 residues long. The germline V gene encodes CDR1 SGDLS and CDR2 YYNGEE. V lost 3 bases, J lost 1 base, and 7 bases lay in between.